This TCR beta chain was documented in a study of beta chain features in type 1 diabetes. The V segment lost 7 bases and the J segment 0 bases; nucleotides outside the gene matches: 6. The germline CDR1 and CDR2 sequences are SNHLY and FYNNEI. CDR3 length equals 15 residues. Isolated RNA was reverse transcribed in full, so expressed TCRB transcripts were sequenced. Produced via immunoSEQ multiplex PCR; TCRdb's table is partial and in-frame only. This sample has around 150,000 clones, with 8.1% found just once. This clone was found a few times. The receptor was isolated from a young man in good health. Sequenced sample: central memory CD4+ T cells from blood. The chain couples TRBV2 to TRBJ1-2; 9 bases align to TRBD1. DNA for the CDR3: TGTGCCAGCAACCGGGACAGGGAACCTAACTATGGCTACACCTTC. This sequence encodes CASNRDREPNYGYTF. Full variable domain (missing parts from reference TRBV2 and TRBJ1-2): EPEVTQTPSHQVTQMGQEVILRCVPISNHLYFYWYRQILGQKVEFLVSFYNNEISEKSEIFDDQFSVERPDGSNFTLKIRSTKLEDSAMYFCASNRDREPNYGYTFGSGTRLTVV.